This TCR beta chain derives from a study of cytomegalovirus exposure and HLA in healthy donors (dated by TCRdb to about 2017). Concerning the study at large: According to an earlier analysis of several hundred of the donors, some 180 million T cells yielded some 120 million unique TCR beta sequences and 276 Gb of sequence data. Approximately 330 gigabases of sequencing data and 75 million to 85 million unique TCR sequences made up an early release that covered approximately 700 HLA-typed donors. Of the approximately 400 genotyped donors, less than 85% were placed in the genetic ancestry cluster associated with self-reported Caucasian donors. The study aimed to test whether signatures of past pathogen exposure could be identified by cataloging public T cell receptors. Using immunosequencing, the study profiled T cell repertoires from 550 to 750 subjects and related those repertoires to cytomegalovirus serostatus. A separate validation cohort of about 110 different subjects was used in addition to the 666-subject first cohort. High-throughput TCR immunosequencing, statistical association of individual TCRs with disease status, and machine learning were combined to predict cytomegalovirus infection status. A later analysis re-examined previously published TCR beta repertoires from just over 650 donors and added high-resolution HLA genotyping to investigate patterns of TCR occurrence. Rather than drawing on any new phenotypic data, the later analysis identified candidate immune exposures from TCR beta sequences and the way those sequences occurred across donors. An earlier analysis of about 620 of the donors applied high-throughput TCR beta sequencing to assess whether each TCR beta V gene segment acted as functional or pseudogenic. Donor age, sex, ethnicity and CMV serostatus were compiled together with the repertoire data. A later genetic analysis took genome-wide SNP genotypes for about 65% of the 666 donors and used that subset as a discovery cohort. All discovery cohort repertoires had been generated on a single sequencing platform. HLA typing included class I and class II loci at four-digit resolution. The number of donors typed differed by locus, with roughly 620-640 for A, B, C, DRB1 and DQB1, approximately 500 for DQA1, 600 to 610 for DPA1, and some 440 for DPB1. Roughly five DR-DQ haplotypes were handled as single units for association and clustering, since linkage in the cohort was strong. On average, 235,054 unique TCR beta nucleotide sequences were sequenced per donor among about 400 genotyped donors of the cohort, with roughly 19% of those sequences being non-productive.

Overall results and qualifications from the work: Roughly uniform sequencing depth across donors was assumed in presence/absence analyses, although this assumption may not hold. In an earlier analysis of around 500 of the donors, most TCR beta V segments appeared in productive rearrangements about 87% or about 30% of the time, broadly matching IMGT annotations. The classifier was reported to diagnose cytomegalovirus status with high specificity and sensitivity in both the original cohort and the validation cohort. Assigning TCR associations to individual alleles was difficult when HLA alleles, especially DR and DQ, strongly co-occurred. In this cohort, only TCR beta chains were sequenced, and detectable features were limited by the absence of alpha or paired-chain data. In vitro tests confirmed that three of the cytomegalovirus-associated TCR beta chains recognize cytomegalovirus antigens. Linkage disequilibrium might explain the correlated functional status among segregating V segments, but an unknown experimental factor could not be excluded. An association between a missense DCLRE1C variant and V-gene and J-gene trimming of TCR beta chains was found in a later genetic analysis and replicated in an independent cohort. Some IMGT-functional V segments, including TRBV6-2 and TRBV6-3, could not be distinguished by the 87-base-pair reads and were therefore excluded. A further reported finding was that TCR beta sequences accurately predicted the HLA-A and HLA-B alleles for most subjects in the first cohort. Because counts were too low, about 18 rarely observed V segments, including chromosome 9 orphons, were excluded from the earlier analysis of 587 of the donors. A later genetic analysis reported fewer N-insertions in productive TCRs among donors in an Asian-associated ancestry cluster than the roughly 700-donor mean. A cluster of highly shared sequence variants was judged likely to be a technical artifact of the sequencing pipeline. A total of fewer than 200 TCR beta chains were listed by the study as associated with cytomegalovirus. While some public TCRs were present in many individuals, most TCR sequences turned up only very rarely across donors. According to a later analysis, most CMV-associated TCR beta chains appeared to be HLA-restricted, and the HLA associations seemed to be driven largely by CMV exposure. In a later analysis, several top co-occurrence clusters were reported to appear linked to parvovirus B19, influenza, CMV and Epstein-Barr virus. In a later analysis, TCR association rates were found to vary across HLA loci, with the most associated TCRs seen for DRB1 alleles and the fewest for HLA-C alleles. In a later analysis, 16,951 TCR beta sequences were associated with specific HLA alleles at a false discovery rate of 0.05. CMV serostatus was the only immune exposure information available for the cohort. Because HLA typing was unavailable for some donors at each locus, only the typed subset was used in association tests. The authors suggested that the approach could potentially be extended to other disease states and immunological phenotypes. In a later analysis, HLA-associated TCR beta chains showed more clonal expansion and lower generation probabilities than non-associated chains that were equally common.

In total, over 600 healthy bone marrow donors made up the cohort. Cohort members were all nominally healthy when sampled, although unrecorded immune exposures were likely present. CMV serostatus was positive for more than 250 and negative for about 55% of the 666 cohort members, and was not recorded for this donor. A peripheral blood sample was collected from each donor, and TCR beta sequencing was performed on peripheral blood mononuclear cells. Genomic DNA was extracted from the blood cell samples with the Qiagen DNeasy Blood Extraction Kit. Trimming at the junction amounts to 4 bases on V and 8 bases on J, and the germline ends lie 14 bases apart. Taken from cysteine to phenylalanine, the CDR3 has 13 residues. This entry keeps only the CDR3 DNA: 39 bases, framed from base 1. CDR1 SQVTM and CDR2 ANQGSEA are derived from the germline V gene. This clone has only one observation. Which antigen it targets is not known. One base away there is no much larger clone; base qualities are not given.

Receptor amplification or capture employed the immunoSEQ multiplex PCR assay. For the multiplex PCR, a mixture combining 60 forward primers for TCR Vbeta segments and 13 reverse primers for TCR Jbeta segments was used. Amplification of the CDR3 region of rearranged TCR beta genes was performed with a multiplex PCR assay on genomic DNA. On the Illumina HiSeq System, the amplified TCR beta libraries were sequenced as 87-base-pair reads. The original pipeline was this. A later analysis tallied 80 million to 95 million unique TCR beta chains across the 550 to 850 repertoires, and approximately 12 million of those chains were shared by two or more donors. Raw reads were error-corrected and collapsed into unique sequences by a nearest-neighbor algorithm in which closely related sequences were merged to remove PCR and sequencing errors. CDR3 sequences were aligned to IMGT reference sequences to assign V, D and J gene segments. Each retained sequence needed at least a six-nucleotide match to both a V gene segment and a J gene segment. A rearrangement counted as productive if the CDR3 had no stop codons and remained in frame with V and J, and every other rearrangement counted as non-productive. Following IMGT convention, CDR3 was defined as the stretch from the second conserved V-encoded cysteine to the conserved J-encoded phenylalanine. The earlier analysis of about 570 of the donors excluded any sequence lacking an unambiguous match to a single V gene segment. An earlier analysis of roughly 590 of the donors called V segments functional above 56.7% productive rearrangements and segregating when the between-donor standard deviation exceeded 5%. A statistical classification framework was built to diagnose cytomegalovirus status from the catalog of TCR beta chain sequences. A later analysis assigned V and J genes by comparing TCR nucleotide sequences with IMGT/GENE-DB human TR gene sequences. In a later analysis, CDR3 sequences and most-parsimonious VDJ recombination scenarios were assigned using the TCRdist pipeline. In a later analysis, each TCR beta chain was defined by its CDR3 amino acid sequence together with its V-gene family, and reads without a unique V-gene family were excluded. As a way to deal with suspected cross-contamination and a sequencing artifact, a later analysis dropped 592 nucleotide sequences that were highly shared and had low generation probability. A later analysis calculated a clonal expansion index for each public chain from normalized within-repertoire ranks of inferred template counts. In a later analysis, generation probabilities were computed using a VDJ recombination model fitted to out-of-frame rearrangements, and the results were checked against IGoR. Hypergeometric tests were used in a later analysis to score TCR-TCR, TCR-HLA and TCR-CMV co-occurrence, with a repertoire-size bias correction applied to the TCR pairs. A later analysis estimated false discovery rates by permuting HLA or CMV assignments 20 times. In a later analysis, co-occurring TCRs were grouped using DBSCAN, and TCRdist sequence similarity was added for clustering within HLA-allele-positive subsets. Repertoires with fewer than 30,000 or more than 120,000 public chains were left out of co-occurrence clustering, as were five repertoires with anomalous nucleotide sharing. As stored in TCRdb, this immuneACCESS dataset retains in-frame rearrangements with V and J assigned. A fraction of the clones does not appear; measured against another copy, unresolved V genes explain less than half of the discrepancy, and the remainder lacks a known reason. The V and J calls and clone size are taken from that table; D and trimming were inferred from the DNA. The sample data list fewer than 150,000 clones, and around 80% of these were observed just once. The top ten clones comprise 4.5% to 5% of the sample.

Sequences were obtained from PBMCs. This TCR derives from a man between 25 and 39 years old in good health. The rearrangement combines TRBV29-1 with TRBJ1-4; a weak D assignment points to TRBD1 (6 bases agree). The CDR3 region reads CSVGGGPGEKLFF. The DNA sequence is as follows: TGCAGCGTTGGGGGGGGCCCGGGGGAAAAACTGTTTTTT.